This entry lists 14 T cell receptor beta chains sequenced from one sample in a study of CD8 T cells in ankylosing spondylitis. A single record per CDR3 protein comes from TCRdb applying MiXCR to the 5' RACE reads. The data show a few hundred thousand distinct CDR3 sequences, 18% seen once. The material sequenced was blood, either unsorted or a sorted T cell fraction (not recorded which). The receptors were gathered from a male donor with ankylosing spondylitis or in good health (not recorded which).

The chain employs TRBV15 and TRBJ2-5; 7 bases line up with TRBD2. Losses at the gene ends were 4 bases for V and 0 bases for J; bases not matched to a gene: 8. The germline V gene has CDR1 LNHNV and CDR2 YYDKDF (reference sequence). This CDR3 is 16 amino acids long. In nucleotides, the CDR3 is TGTGCCACCAGCATCCTTTGGGGGGGGGACCAAGAGACCCAGTACTTC. This sequence encodes CATSILWGGDQETQYF.

This clonotype was counted ten times or more. The rearrangement links TRBV4-3 to TRBJ2-3; the D is unclear. V was trimmed by 1 base and J by 4 bases, leaving 9 bases between them. This CDR3 region has 14 residues. Germline V lookup: CDR1 LGHNA, CDR2 YSLEER. The CDR3 reads CASSQARSADTQYF. As DNA, the CDR3 is TGCGCCAGCAGCCAAGCAAGAAGCGCAGATACGCAGTATTTT.

The gene calls are TRBV12-3 or TRBV12-4 and TRBJ2-1; 7 bases fit TRBD1. The junction had 5 bases not matched to a gene; V was cut back by 4 bases and J by 2 bases. The CDR3 has 15 residues. CDR3 loop: CASSSDRVPYNEQFF. As DNA, the CDR3 is TGTGCCAGCAGTTCCGACAGGGTGCCCTACAATGAGCAGTTCTTC.

This clonotype was seen a handful of times. V usage is TRBV2 and J usage is TRBJ1-4, with D perhaps matching TRBD1 (5 bases). Trimming removed 3 bases from V and 3 bases from J, with 14 bases in between. The CDR3 runs 16 residues. Germline V gene sequence: CDR1 SNHLY, CDR2 FYNNEI. The CDR3 DNA follows: TGTGCCAGCAGTGACCCCAGGGTTTCGGCTAATGAAAAACTGTTTTTT. It specifies CASSDPRVSANEKLFF.

This chain uses TRBV29-1 with TRBJ2-7; 10 bases are a match to TRBD1. The CDR3 runs to 11 residues. Germline V gene data show CDR1 as SQVTM and CDR2 as ANQGSEA. The CDR3 DNA sequence: TGCGCGGGACAGGGGACTGACGAGCAGTACTTC. It yields the protein CAGQGTDEQYF.

The chain employs TRBV28 and TRBJ2-7; D possibly corresponds to TRBD1 (6 bases). Germline lookup yields CDR1 MDHEN and CDR2 SYDVKM. The CDR3 is made up of 14 amino acids. Trimming stripped 2 bases from V and 3 bases from J, with 11 bases between. CDR3 sequence: CASSLTGNLYEQYF. The CDR3 DNA follows: TGTGCCAGCAGTTTAACAGGGAACCTCTACGAGCAGTACTTC.

V gene TRBV12-3 or TRBV12-4 combines with J gene TRBJ2-6, with 11 bases matching TRBD1. Losses at the gene ends were 9 bases for V and 2 bases for J; bases not matched to a gene: 3. The CDR3 is made up of 15 amino acids. CDR3 amino acids: CASKGQGAGANVLTF. CDR3 nucleotides: TGTGCCAGTAAGGGACAGGGGGCTGGGGCCAACGTCCTGACTTTC.

Details on this clonotype: A read error may be the cause here, since a much bigger clone is one base away. The rearrangement joins TRBV29-1 to TRBJ1-2; maybe TRBD1 (5 bases). The CDR3 spans 11 residues. Trimming took 4 bases from V and 4 from J, leaving 7 bases between them. The germline gives CDR1 SQVTM, CDR2 ANQGSEA. The CDR3 spells CSVGQGYGYTF. CDR3 in DNA: TGCAGCGTTGGCCAGGGCTATGGCTACACCTTC.

This clonotype has a handful of counts. The CDR3 DNA is TGTGCCAGCAGCTCTGGGACAGGGTTGGATGAGCAGTTCTTC. Its translation: CASSSGTGLDEQFF. The gene calls are TRBV11-2 and TRBJ2-1; 9 nucleotides agree with TRBD1. Germline assignment: CDR1 SGHAT and CDR2 FQNNGV. J was trimmed by 8 bases and V by 4 bases; bases with no gene match: 6. This CDR3 is 14 amino acids long.

The V call is TRBV7-9, the J call TRBJ2-7; D is perhaps TRBD1 (6 bases). The germline V and J ends were trimmed by 5 bases and 0 bases, with 14 bases remaining between them. Germline CDR1 reads SEHNR; CDR2 reads FQNEAQ (reference sequence). The CDR3 covers 15 residues. This CDR3 reads CASSIGQSSSYEQYF. The CDR3 DNA follows: TGTGCCAGCAGCATCGGACAGTCCAGCTCCTACGAGCAGTACTTC. Full variable domain (remainder filled in from reference TRBV7-9 and TRBJ2-7): DTGVSQNPRHKITKRGQNVTFRCDPISEHNRLYWYRQTLGQGPEFLTYFQNEAQLEKSRLLSDRFSAERPKGSFSTLEIQRTEQGDSAMYLCASSIGQSSSYEQYFGPGTRLTVT.

This clonotype was recorded once. The V call is TRBV12-3 or TRBV12-4, the J call TRBJ2-7, with TRBD2 matching 14 bases. V dropped 2 bases and J dropped 3; count of bases not matched to a gene: 3. The CDR3 totals 16 residues. CDR3 region: CASSLPGTSGSYEQYF. The CDR3 DNA is TGTGCCAGCAGTTTACCCGGGACTAGCGGGAGCTACGAGCAGTACTTC.

A few counts support this clonotype. This chain joins TRBV4-3 and TRBJ2-1; the D is unclear. V was cut by 1 base and J by 9 bases, with 7 bases left in between. Germline CDR1 and CDR2: LGHNA and YSLEER. The CDR3 consists of 12 residues. The CDR3 sequence: CASSQGGLEQFF. As DNA, the CDR3 is TGCGCCAGCAGCCAAGGGGGTCTTGAGCAGTTCTTC.

This clonotype has only a few counts. The CDR3 loop is CASSLTSGIFNEQFF. The DNA for the CDR3 is TGTGCCAGCAGTCTGACTAGCGGGATCTTCAATGAGCAGTTCTTC. This sequence joins TRBV27 and TRBJ2-1; 11 nucleotides match TRBD2. The V gene end was trimmed by 5 bases and the J gene end by 6 bases; junction bases not matched to a gene: 6. The CDR3 is 15 amino acids. CDR1 is MNHEY, CDR2 SMNVEV, per germline (reference sequence).

V gene TRBV29-1 combines with J gene TRBJ2-3, with TRBD1 identical over 8 bases. The CDR3 runs to 17 residues. Per germline, CDR1 SQVTM and CDR2 ANQGSEA. With V trimmed by 1 base and J by 6 bases, 15 bases remained unmatched. This chain's CDR3 is CSVEAILGQGLGDTQYF. The CDR3 DNA sequence: TGCAGCGTTGAAGCTATCCTAGGACAGGGCCTGGGGGATACGCAGTATTTT.